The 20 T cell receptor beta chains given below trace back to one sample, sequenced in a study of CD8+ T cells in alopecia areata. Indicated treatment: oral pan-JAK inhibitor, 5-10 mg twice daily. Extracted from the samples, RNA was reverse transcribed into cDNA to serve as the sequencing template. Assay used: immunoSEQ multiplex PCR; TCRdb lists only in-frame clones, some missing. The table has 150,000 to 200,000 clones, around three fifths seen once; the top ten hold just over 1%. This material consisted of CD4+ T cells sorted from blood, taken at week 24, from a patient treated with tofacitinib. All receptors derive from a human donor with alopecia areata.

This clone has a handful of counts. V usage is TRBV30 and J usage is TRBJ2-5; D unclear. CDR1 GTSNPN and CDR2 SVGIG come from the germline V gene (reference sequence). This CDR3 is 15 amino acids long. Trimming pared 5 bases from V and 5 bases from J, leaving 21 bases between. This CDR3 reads CAWDKGMKWGETQYF. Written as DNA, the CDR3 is TGTGCCTGGGATAAAGGGATGAAATGGGGTGAGACCCAGTACTTC.

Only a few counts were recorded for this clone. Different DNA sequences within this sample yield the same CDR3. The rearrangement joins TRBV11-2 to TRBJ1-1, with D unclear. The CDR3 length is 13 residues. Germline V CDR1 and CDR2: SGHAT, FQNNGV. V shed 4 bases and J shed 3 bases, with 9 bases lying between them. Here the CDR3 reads CASSSRRDTEAFF. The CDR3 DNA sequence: TGTGCCAGCAGCTCTAGACGGGACACTGAAGCTTTCTTT.

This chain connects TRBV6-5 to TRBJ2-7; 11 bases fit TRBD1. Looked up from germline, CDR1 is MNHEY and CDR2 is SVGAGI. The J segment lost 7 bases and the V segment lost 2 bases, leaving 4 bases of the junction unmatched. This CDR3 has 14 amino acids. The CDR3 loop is CASSYGQGAWEQYF. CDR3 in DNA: TGTGCCAGCAGTTACGGACAGGGGGCTTGGGAGCAGTACTTC.

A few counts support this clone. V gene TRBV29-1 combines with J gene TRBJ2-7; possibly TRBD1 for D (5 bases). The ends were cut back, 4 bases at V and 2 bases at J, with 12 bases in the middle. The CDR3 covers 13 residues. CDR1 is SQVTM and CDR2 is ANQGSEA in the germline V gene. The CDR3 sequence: CSVVWGGAYEQYF. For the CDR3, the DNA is TGCAGCGTTGTATGGGGCGGCGCCTACGAGCAGTACTTC.

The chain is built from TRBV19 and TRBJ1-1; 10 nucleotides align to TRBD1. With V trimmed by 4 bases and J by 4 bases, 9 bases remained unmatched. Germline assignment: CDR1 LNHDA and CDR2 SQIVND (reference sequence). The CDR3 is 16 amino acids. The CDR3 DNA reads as TGTGCCAGTAGTACTATTCATCGGACAGGGGGCACTGAAGCTTTCTTT. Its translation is CASSTIHRTGGTEAFF.

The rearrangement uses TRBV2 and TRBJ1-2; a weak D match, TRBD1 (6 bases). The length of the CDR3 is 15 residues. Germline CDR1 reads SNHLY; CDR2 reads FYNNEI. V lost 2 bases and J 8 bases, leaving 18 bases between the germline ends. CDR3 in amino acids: CASSELEGESRGYTF. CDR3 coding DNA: TGTGCCAGCAGTGAACTAGAGGGGGAATCTAGGGGCTACACCTTC.

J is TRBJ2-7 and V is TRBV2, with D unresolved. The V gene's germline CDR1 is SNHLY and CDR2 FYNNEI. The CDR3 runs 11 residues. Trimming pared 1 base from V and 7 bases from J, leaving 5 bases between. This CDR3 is CASSEDSEQYF. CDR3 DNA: TGTGCCAGCAGTGAAGATTCGGAGCAGTACTTC.

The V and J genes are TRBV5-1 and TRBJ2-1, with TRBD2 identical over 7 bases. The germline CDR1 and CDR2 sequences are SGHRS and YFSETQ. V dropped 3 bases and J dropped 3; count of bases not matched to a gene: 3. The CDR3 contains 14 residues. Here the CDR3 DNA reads TGCGCCAGCAGCTGGAGCGGGGACTACAATGAGCAGTTCTTC. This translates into CASSWSGDYNEQFF.

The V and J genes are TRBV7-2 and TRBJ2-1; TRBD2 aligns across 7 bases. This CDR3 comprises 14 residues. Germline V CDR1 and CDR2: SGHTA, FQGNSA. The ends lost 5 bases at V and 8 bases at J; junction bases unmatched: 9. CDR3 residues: CASSPAGRSDEQFF. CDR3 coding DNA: TGTGCCAGCAGCCCAGCGGGGAGAAGCGATGAGCAGTTCTTC. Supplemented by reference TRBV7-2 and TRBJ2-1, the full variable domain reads GAGVSQSPSNKVTEKGKDVELRCDPISGHTALYWYRQSLGQGLEFLIYFQGNSAPDKSGLPSDRFSAERTGGSVSTLTIQRTQQEDSAVYLCASSPAGRSDEQFFGPGTRLTVL.

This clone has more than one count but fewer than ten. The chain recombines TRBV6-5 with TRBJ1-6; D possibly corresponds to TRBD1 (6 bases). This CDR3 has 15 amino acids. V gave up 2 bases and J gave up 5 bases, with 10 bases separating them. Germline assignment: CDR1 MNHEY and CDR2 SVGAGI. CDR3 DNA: TGTGCCAGCAGTTACGTCGGGGGGCATAATTCACCCCTCCACTTT. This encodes CASSYVGGHNSPLHF.

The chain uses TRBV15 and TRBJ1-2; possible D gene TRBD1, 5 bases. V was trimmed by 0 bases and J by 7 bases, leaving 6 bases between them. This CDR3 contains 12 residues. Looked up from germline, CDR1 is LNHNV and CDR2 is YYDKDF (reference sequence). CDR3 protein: CATSRDGAGYTF. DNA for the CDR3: TGTGCCACCAGCAGAGATGGGGCTGGCTACACCTTC. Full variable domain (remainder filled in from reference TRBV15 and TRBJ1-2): DAMVIQNPRYQVTQFGKPVTLSCSQTLNHNVMYWYQQKSSQAPKLLFHYYDKDFNNEADTPDNFQSRRPNTSFCFLDIRSPGLGDTAMYLCATSRDGAGYTFGSGTRLTVV.

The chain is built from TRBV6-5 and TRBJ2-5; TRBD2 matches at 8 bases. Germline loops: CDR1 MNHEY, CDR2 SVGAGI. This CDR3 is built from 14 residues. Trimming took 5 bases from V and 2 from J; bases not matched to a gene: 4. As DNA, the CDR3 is TGTGCCAGCAGTCAAGCGGGGGTACAAGAGACCCAGTACTTC. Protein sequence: CASSQAGVQETQYF.

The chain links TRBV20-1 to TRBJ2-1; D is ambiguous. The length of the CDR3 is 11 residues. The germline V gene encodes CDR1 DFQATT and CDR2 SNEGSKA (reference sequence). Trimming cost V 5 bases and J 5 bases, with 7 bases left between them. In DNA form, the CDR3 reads TGCAGTGCTTCATACGACAATGAGCAGTTCTTC. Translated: CSASYDNEQFF.

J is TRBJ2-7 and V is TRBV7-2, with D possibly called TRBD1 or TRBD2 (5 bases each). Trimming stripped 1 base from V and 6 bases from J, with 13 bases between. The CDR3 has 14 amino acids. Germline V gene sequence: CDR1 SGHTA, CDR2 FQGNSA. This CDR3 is CASSLGGTLGEQYF. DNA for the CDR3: TGTGCCAGCAGCTTAGGAGGGACCCTGGGCGAGCAGTACTTC.

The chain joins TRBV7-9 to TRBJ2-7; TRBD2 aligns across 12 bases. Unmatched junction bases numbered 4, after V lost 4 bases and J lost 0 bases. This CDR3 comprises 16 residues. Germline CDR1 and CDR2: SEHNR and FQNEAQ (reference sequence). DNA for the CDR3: TGTGCCAGCAGCTCCGGGACTAGCGGGTTCTCCTACGAGCAGTACTTC. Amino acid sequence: CASSSGTSGFSYEQYF. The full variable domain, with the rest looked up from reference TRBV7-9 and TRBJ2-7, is DTGVSQNPRHKITKRGQNVTFRCDPISEHNRLYWYRQTLGQGPEFLTYFQNEAQLEKSRLLSDRFSAERPKGSFSTLEIQRTEQGDSAMYLCASSSGTSGFSYEQYFGPGTRLTVT.

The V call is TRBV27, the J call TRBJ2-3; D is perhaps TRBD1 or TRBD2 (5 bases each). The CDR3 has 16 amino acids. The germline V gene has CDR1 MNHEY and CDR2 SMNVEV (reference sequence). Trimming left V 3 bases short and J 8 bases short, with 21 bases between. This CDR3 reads CASSFTGTMDVGTQYF. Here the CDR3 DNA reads TGTGCCAGCAGTTTTACCGGGACCATGGATGTCGGTACGCAGTATTTT.

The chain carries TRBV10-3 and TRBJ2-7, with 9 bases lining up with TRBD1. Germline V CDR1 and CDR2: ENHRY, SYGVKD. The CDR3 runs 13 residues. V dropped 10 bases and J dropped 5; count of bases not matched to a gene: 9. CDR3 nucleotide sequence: TGTGCCAGTTCCGGGACAGGGATACACGAGCAGTACTTC. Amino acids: CASSGTGIHEQYF.

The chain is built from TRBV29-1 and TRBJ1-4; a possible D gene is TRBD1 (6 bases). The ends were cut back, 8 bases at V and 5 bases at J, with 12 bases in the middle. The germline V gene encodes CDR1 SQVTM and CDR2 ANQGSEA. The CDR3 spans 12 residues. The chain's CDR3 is CSTRTDNEKLFF. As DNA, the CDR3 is TGCAGCACCCGGACAGACAATGAAAAACTGTTTTTT.

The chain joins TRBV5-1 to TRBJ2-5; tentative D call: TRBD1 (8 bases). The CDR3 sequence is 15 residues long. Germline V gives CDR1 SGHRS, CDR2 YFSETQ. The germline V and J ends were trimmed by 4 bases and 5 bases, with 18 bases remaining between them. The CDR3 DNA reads TGCGCCAGCAGCCGAGGACAGGGAGGGGAGGAGACCCAGTACTTC. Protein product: CASSRGQGGEETQYF.

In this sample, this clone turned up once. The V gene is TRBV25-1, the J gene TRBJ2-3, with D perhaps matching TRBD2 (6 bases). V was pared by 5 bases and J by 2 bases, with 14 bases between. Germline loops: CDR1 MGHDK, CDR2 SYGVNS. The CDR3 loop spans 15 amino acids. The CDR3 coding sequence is TGTGCCAGCAGTCCCGGGGGTAGGGACACAGATACGCAGTATTTT. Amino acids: CASSPGGRDTDTQYF.